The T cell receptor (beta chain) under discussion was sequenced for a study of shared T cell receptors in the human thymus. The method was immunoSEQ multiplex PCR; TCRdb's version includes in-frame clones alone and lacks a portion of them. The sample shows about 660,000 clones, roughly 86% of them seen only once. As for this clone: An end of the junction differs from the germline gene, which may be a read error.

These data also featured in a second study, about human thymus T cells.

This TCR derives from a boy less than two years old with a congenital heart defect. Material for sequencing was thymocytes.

Here the CDR3 reads CASGLGDRGAF. The CDR3 DNA is TGTGCTAGTGGTTTGGGGGACAGGGGTGCTTTT. The chain uses TRBV12-5 and TRBJ2-3, with 10 bases identical to TRBD1. This CDR3 comprises 11 residues. Germline-derived CDR1 and CDR2 are LGHNT and FRNRAP.